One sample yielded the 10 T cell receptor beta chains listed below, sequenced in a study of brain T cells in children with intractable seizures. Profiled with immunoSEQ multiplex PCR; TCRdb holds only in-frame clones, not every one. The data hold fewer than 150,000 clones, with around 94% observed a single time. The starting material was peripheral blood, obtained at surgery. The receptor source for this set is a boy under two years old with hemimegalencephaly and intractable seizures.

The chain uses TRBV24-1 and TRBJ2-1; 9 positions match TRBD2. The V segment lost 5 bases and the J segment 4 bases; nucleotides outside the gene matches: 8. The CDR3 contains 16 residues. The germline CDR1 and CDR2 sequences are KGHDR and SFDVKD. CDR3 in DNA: TGTGCCACCAGTGGCCTGGCGGGAGGGCCGTACAATGAGCAGTTCTTC. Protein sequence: CATSGLAGGPYNEQFF.

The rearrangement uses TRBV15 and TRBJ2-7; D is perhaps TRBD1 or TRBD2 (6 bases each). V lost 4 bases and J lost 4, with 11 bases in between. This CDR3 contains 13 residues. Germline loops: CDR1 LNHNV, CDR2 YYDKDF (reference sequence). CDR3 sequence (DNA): TGTGCCACCAGCACCCGGGGGCGGTACGAGCAGTACTTC. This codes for CATSTRGRYEQYF.

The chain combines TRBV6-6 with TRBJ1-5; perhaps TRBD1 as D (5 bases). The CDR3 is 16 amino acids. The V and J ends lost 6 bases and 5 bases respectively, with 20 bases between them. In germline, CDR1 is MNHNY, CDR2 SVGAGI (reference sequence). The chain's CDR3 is CASSHLSGTGDQPQHF. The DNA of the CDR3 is TGTGCCAGCAGCCACCTTTCTGGGACCGGGGATCAGCCCCAGCATTTT.

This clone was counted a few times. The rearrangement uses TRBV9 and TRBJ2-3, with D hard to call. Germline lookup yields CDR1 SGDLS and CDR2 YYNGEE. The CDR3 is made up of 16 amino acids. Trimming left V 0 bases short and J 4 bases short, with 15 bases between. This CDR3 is CASSVGRVYPSDTQYF. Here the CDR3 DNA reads TGTGCCAGCAGCGTAGGTCGGGTCTACCCATCAGATACGCAGTATTTT. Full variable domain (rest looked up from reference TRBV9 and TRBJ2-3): DSGVTQTPKHLITATGQRVTLRCSPRSGDLSVYWYQQSLDQGLQFLIQYYNGEERAKGNILERFSAQQFPDLHSELNLSSLELGDSALYFCASSVGRVYPSDTQYFGPGTRLTVL.

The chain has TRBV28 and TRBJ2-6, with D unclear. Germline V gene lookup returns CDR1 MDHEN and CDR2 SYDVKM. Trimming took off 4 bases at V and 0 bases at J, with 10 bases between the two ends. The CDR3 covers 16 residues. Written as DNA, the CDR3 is TGTGCCAGCAGTTCCATGGGGTCCTCTGGGGCCAACGTCCTGACTTTC. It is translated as CASSSMGSSGANVLTF.

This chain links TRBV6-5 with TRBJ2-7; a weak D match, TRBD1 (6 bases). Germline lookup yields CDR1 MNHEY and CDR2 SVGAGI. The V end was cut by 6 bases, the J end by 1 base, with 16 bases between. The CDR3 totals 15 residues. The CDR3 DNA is TGTGCCAGCAGATCGGGACACATTATATCCTACGAGCAGTACTTC. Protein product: CASRSGHIISYEQYF.

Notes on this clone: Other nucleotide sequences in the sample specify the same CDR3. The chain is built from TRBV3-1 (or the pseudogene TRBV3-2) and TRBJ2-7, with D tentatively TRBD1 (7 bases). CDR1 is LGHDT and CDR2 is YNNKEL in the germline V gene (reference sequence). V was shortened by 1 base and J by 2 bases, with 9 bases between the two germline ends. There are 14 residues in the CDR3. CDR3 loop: CASSQAGGPYEQYF. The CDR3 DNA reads TGTGCCAGCAGCCAAGCAGGGGGGCCCTACGAGCAGTACTTC.

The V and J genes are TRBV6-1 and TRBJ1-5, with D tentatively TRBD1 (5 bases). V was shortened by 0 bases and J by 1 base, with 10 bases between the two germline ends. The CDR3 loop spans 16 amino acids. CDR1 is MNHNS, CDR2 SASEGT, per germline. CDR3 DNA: TGTGCCAGCAGTGAAGCATACAGGAGGAGCAATCAGCCCCAGCATTTT. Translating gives CASSEAYRRSNQPQHF.

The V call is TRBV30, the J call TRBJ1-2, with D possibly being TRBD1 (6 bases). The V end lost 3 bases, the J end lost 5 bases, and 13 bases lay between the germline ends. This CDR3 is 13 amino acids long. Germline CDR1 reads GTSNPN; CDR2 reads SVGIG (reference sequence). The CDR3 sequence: CAWRGDTVYGYTF. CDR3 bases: TGTGCCTGGAGGGGGGACACGGTTTATGGCTACACCTTC. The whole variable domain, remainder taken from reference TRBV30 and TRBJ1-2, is SQTIHQWPATLVQPVGSPLSLECTVEGTSNPNLYWYRQAAGRGLQLLFYSVGIGQISSEVPQNLSASRPQDRQFILSSKKLLLSDSGFYLCAWRGDTVYGYTFGSGTRLTVV.

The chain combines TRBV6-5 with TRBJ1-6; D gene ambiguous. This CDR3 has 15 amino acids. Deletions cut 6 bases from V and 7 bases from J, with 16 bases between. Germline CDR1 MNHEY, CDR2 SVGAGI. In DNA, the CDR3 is TGTGCCAGCAGCCGCTTGGGCGGTCAGAATTCACCCCTCCACTTT. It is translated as CASSRLGGQNSPLHF.